This T cell receptor beta chain was sequenced during a study of blood T cells in healthy people across ages. Primers used in a second PCR of about 6 to 11 cycles were a sample-barcoded 5' primer and a J-beta primer mix. Template switching added a 12-random-nucleotide identifier to every cDNA molecule. Each CDR3 protein gets one entry after TCRdb re-called the 5' RACE reads with MiXCR. The sample records just over 800,000 distinct CDR3 sequences, around 62% being singletons. The CDR3 consists of 13 residues. Trimming removed 1 base from V and 4 bases from J, with 10 bases in between. Looked up from germline, CDR1 is SQVTM and CDR2 is ANQGSEA. This clonotype has only a few counts.

Sequencing input: blood. This TCR came from a man younger than 40 in good health. The genes are TRBV29-1 and TRBJ2-5; D ambiguous. CDR3 in amino acids: CSVEGDTLETQYF. As DNA, the CDR3 is TGCAGCGTTGAAGGTGATACCCTAGAGACCCAGTACTTC.